This TCR beta chain was sequenced for a study of T cells in women clearing cervical HPV infection. On this clone: The observed sequence ends 3 residues before the CDR3 terminus, with the missing tail filled in from the germline J gene.

This CDR3 spans 15 amino acids. Germline V CDR1 and CDR2: LNHDA, SQIVND (reference sequence). This table comes from immunoSEQ multiplex PCR, and its TCRdb copy is limited to in-frame clones, with some not included. The sample table sets out 45,000 to 50,000 clones. The source is a woman between 18 and 69 years old with a cervical HPV16 infection that either progressed to CIN3+ or cleared (not recorded which). Material: blood buffy coat. The V and J genes are TRBV19 and TRBJ2-4; no clear D gene. The part of the CDR3 DNA that was read is TGTGCCAGTAGTATAGAGGCACCAAGACTGGGTGGT. It specifies CASSIEAPRLGG. The full CDR3 protein reads CASSIEAPRLGGQYF. The variable domain in full, with the rest retrieved from reference TRBV19 and TRBJ2-4, is DGGITQSPKYLFRKEGQNVTLSCEQNLNHDAMYWYRQDPGQGLRLIYYSQIVNDFQKGDIAEGYSVSREKKESFPLTVTSAQKNPTAFYLCASSIEAPRLGGQYFGAGTRLSVL.